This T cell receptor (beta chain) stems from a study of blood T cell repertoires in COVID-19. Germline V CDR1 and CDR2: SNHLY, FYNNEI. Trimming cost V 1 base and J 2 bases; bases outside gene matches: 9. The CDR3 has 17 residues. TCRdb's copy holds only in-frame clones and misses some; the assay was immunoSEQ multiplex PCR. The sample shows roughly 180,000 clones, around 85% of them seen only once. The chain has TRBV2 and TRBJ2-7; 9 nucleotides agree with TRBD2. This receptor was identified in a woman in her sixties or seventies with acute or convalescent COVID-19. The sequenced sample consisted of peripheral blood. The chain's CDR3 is CASSEVLAGATAYEQYV. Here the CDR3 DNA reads TGTGCCAGCAGTGAAGTACTAGCGGGCGCGACCGCCTACGAGCAGTACGTC.